Listed below are T cell receptor beta chains from one sample, sequenced in a study of blood T cell repertoires in COVID-19. Sequenced by immunoSEQ multiplex PCR; TCRdb stores in-frame clones only, minus some. The sample shows 100,000 or so clones, roughly 85% of them seen only once. Sequencing used peripheral blood. The receptors stem from an older woman with active or convalescent COVID-19. The CDR3 runs from the conserved cysteine through the conserved F or W. The order of the fields is D gene, V gene, clone size, J gene, CDR3 protein, CDR3 DNA. D genes are given only for firm matches. Expanded clones are given a class, and other clones once, few, many or no size at all.

TRBD2	TRBV6-6	once	TRBJ2-7	CASSYSGTNSYEQYF	TGTGCCAGCAGTTACTCCGGGACTAACTCCTACGAGCAGTACTTC
TRBD1	TRBV5-3	-	TRBJ1-2	CARRVRQGADGYTF	TGTGCCAGAAGGGTGCGGCAGGGGGCAGATGGCTACACCTTC
-	TRBV6-5	few	TRBJ2-3	CASTLRDNTDTQYF	TGTGCCAGCACTCTAAGGGACAACACAGATACGCAGTATTTT
TRBD1	TRBV27	-	TRBJ1-2	CASSFRQGVYGYTF	TGTGCCAGCAGTTTTCGACAGGGAGTCTATGGCTACACCTTC
-	TRBV5-1	-	TRBJ2-7	CASSLDTSYEQYF	TGCGCCAGCAGCTTGGACACCTCCTACGAGCAGTACTTC
-	TRBV6-5	-	TRBJ2-1	CASSYSRGGNEQFF	TGTGCCAGCAGTTACTCGAGAGGGGGAAATGAGCAGTTCTTC
-	TRBV6-2/TRBV6-3	-	TRBJ2-3	CASSYFSSTDTQYF	TGTGCCAGCAGTTATTTTTCTAGCACAGATACGCAGTATTTT
TRBD2	TRBV7-9	once	TRBJ2-3	CASSPSGAGTDTQYF	TGTGCCAGCAGCCCTAGCGGGGCGGGCACAGATACGCAGTATTTT
TRBD1	TRBV19	few	TRBJ1-1	CASSSGTGRYTEAFF	TGTGCCAGTAGTTCAGGGACAGGGCGGTACACTGAAGCTTTCTTT
TRBD2	TRBV28	-	TRBJ2-1	CASSQAGGLYNEQFF	TGTGCCAGCTCTCAAGCGGGAGGGCTTTACAATGAGCAGTTCTTC
TRBD2	TRBV9	-	TRBJ2-7	CASSPQRDIGEQYF	TGTGCCAGCAGCCCTCAGCGGGATATAGGGGAGCAGTACTTC
TRBD1	TRBV19	-	TRBJ1-6	CASSIEGQGNSPLHF	TGTGCCAGTAGTATAGAGGGACAGGGGAATTCACCCCTCCACTTT
TRBD1	TRBV3-1/TRBV3-2	few	TRBJ1-1	CASSQGDRDAFF	TGTGCCAGCAGCCAAGGAGACAGGGATGCTTTCTTT
TRBD2	TRBV19	-	TRBJ2-1	CASSRAGNNEQFF	TGTGCCAGTAGTAGAGCGGGAAATAATGAGCAGTTCTTC
TRBD1	TRBV28	once	TRBJ2-7	CASSPQTDRAPYEQYF	TGTGCCAGCAGTCCCCAGACGGACAGGGCCCCCTACGAGCAGTACTTC
-	TRBV19	-	TRBJ2-7	CASSIQGNSYEQYF	TGTGCCAGTAGTATTCAGGGAAACTCCTACGAGCAGTACTTC
-	TRBV2	-	TRBJ2-6	CASSQGAGANVLTF	TGTGCCAGCTCACAGGGTGCTGGGGCCAACGTCCTGACTTTC
TRBD1	TRBV2	-	TRBJ2-7	CASSVGQGPYEQYF	TGTGCCAGCAGTGTGGGACAGGGACCCTACGAGCAGTACTTC
TRBD1	TRBV6-6	-	TRBJ1-2	CASSLQGGRNPNYGYTF	TGTGCCAGCAGTCTCCAGGGGGGAAGGAACCCTAACTATGGCTACACCTTC
-	TRBV7-2	once	TRBJ1-5	CASSYGGPSNQPQHF	TGTGCCAGCAGCTATGGGGGCCCTAGCAATCAGCCCCAGCATTTT
TRBD1	TRBV11-2	once	TRBJ2-1	CASSSLQGRSYNEQFF	TGTGCCAGCAGCTCCTTACAGGGGCGCTCCTACAATGAGCAGTTCTTC
-	TRBV10-1	-	TRBJ1-1	CASSAKLNTEAFF	TGCGCCAGCAGTGCTAAGTTAAACACTGAAGCTTTCTTT
-	TRBV5-4	-	TRBJ2-5	CASSLVSGEETQYF	TGTGCCAGCAGCTTGGTTTCCGGGGAAGAGACCCAGTACTTC
TRBD1	TRBV24-1	-	TRBJ2-7	CATNRQGLSYEQYF	TGTGCCACCAATAGACAGGGTTTATCTTACGAGCAGTACTTC
TRBD2	TRBV2	-	TRBJ2-5	CASSEPPAGGLDF	TGTGCCAGCAGTGAACCCCCAGCGGGGGGGCTCGACTTC
TRBD1	TRBV4-3	-	TRBJ2-4	CASSQARTGGAKNIQYF	TGCGCCAGCAGCCAGGCGCGGACAGGGGGAGCCAAAAACATTCAGTACTTC
TRBD2	TRBV28	-	TRBJ2-7	CASISGTSAYEQYF	TGTGCCAGCATCTCCGGGACTAGCGCCTACGAGCAGTACTTC
-	TRBV24-1	-	TRBJ1-5	CATSGDTTNQPQHF	TGTGCCACCAGTGGAGACACGACGAATCAGCCCCAGCATTTT
-	TRBV18	-	TRBJ1-1	CASSVDTEAFF	TGTGCCAGCTCAGTCGACACTGAAGCTTTCTTT
TRBD1	TRBV6-1	-	TRBJ1-1	CASSEFDRVGTEAFF	TGTGCCAGCAGTGAATTCGACAGGGTAGGAACTGAAGCTTTCTTT
-	TRBV28	-	TRBJ1-5	CASSLLSQTGGYGNQPQHF	TGTGCCAGCAGTTTATTATCCCAAACGGGGGGCTACGGCAATCAGCCCCAGCATTTT
TRBD1	TRBV24-1	-	TRBJ2-3	CATSDPGGDSWDRTDTQYF	TGTGCCACCAGTGACCCAGGAGGGGACTCCTGGGACAGGACAGATACGCAGTATTTT
-	TRBV2	-	TRBJ1-2	CASSGVGQTYNYGYTF	TGTGCCAGCAGTGGGGTTGGGCAGACATATAACTATGGCTACACCTTC